One and the same sample provided the 32 T cell receptor beta chains below, sequenced in a study of cytomegalovirus exposure and HLA in healthy donors. Primers: 60 Vbeta forward and 13 Jbeta reverse. Sequencing was performed with immunoSEQ multiplex PCR; in TCRdb, only in-frame clones are kept and a portion is missing. The sample consists of 150,000 to 200,000 clones, approximately 84% of them appearing once. Sequencing was done on a sample of PBMCs. The receptors shown here come from a boy younger than 18 in good health and CMV-seronegative.

This clone was seen only once. The sample carries other DNA sequences with the same CDR3. The rearrangement links TRBV9 to TRBJ2-1; TRBD2 matches at 8 bases. Germline V gene data show CDR1 as SGDLS and CDR2 as YYNGEE. Trimming at V came to 2 bases and at J to 5 bases, leaving 6 bases not matched to a gene. This CDR3 comprises 15 residues. The CDR3 nucleotides read TGTGCCAGCAGCGTGGGACCGGGGGGGAACAATGAGCAGTTCTTC. It encodes CASSVGPGGNNEQFF.

This chain uses TRBV6-5 with TRBJ1-6, with TRBD1 identical over 10 bases. The CDR3 length is 14 residues. V shed 9 bases and J 5 bases; nucleotides not matched to a gene: 4. Germline assignment: CDR1 MNHEY and CDR2 SVGAGI. The chain's CDR3 is CASQGTGDNSPLHF. In DNA form, the CDR3 reads TGTGCCAGTCAGGGGACAGGGGATAATTCACCCCTCCACTTT.

The rearrangement uses TRBV18 and TRBJ1-2; D uncertain. CDR1 is KGHSH, CDR2 LQKENI, per germline. The CDR3 loop spans 15 amino acids. V was shortened by 2 bases and J by 0 bases, with 10 bases between the two germline ends. In nucleotides, the CDR3 is TGTGCCAGCTCACCAATCCAGGCTACTAACTATGGCTACACCTTC. Translation gives CASSPIQATNYGYTF.

The chain recombines TRBV4-2 with TRBJ1-1, with D possibly being TRBD1 (5 bases). Germline CDR1 and CDR2: LGHNA and YNFKEQ. V shed 0 bases and J shed 2 bases, with 10 bases lying between them. The CDR3 covers 15 residues. The CDR3 sequence is CASSQEQAGNTEAFF. The CDR3 DNA reads TGTGCCAGCAGCCAAGAACAGGCCGGAAACACTGAAGCTTTCTTT.

The chain links TRBV27 to TRBJ2-7; TRBD1 matches at 9 bases. This CDR3 is built from 14 residues. CDR1 MNHEY and CDR2 SMNVEV come from the germline V gene (reference sequence). Germline trimming cut 8 bases from V and 6 bases from J; bases unmatched to any gene: 11. CDR3 nucleotides: TGTGCCAGCTTCCCGAAACAGGGGGCCTCCGAGCAGTACTTC. It specifies CASFPKQGASEQYF.

This chain connects TRBV30 to TRBJ2-3, with D perhaps TRBD2 (5 bases). CDR1 GTSNPN and CDR2 SVGIG come from the germline V gene (reference sequence). The CDR3 is made up of 10 amino acids. V shed 5 bases and J shed 8 bases, with 8 bases lying between them. DNA of the CDR3: TGTGCCTGGGCTGAGGGTACGCAGTATTTT. Translated, it gives CAWAEGTQYF.

This clone occurred a few times. The chain recombines TRBV10-3 with TRBJ2-3, with TRBD1 as a possible D gene (6 bases). The CDR3 extends over 16 amino acids. Trimming took 7 bases from V and 0 from J, leaving 17 bases between them. Germline loops: CDR1 ENHRY, CDR2 SYGVKD. CDR3 residues: CAITTRTAGSTDTQYF. The CDR3 DNA reads TGTGCCATCACCACTAGGACAGCCGGTAGCACAGATACGCAGTATTTT.

This clone was found once. The V and J genes are TRBV29-1 and TRBJ1-1; D not certain. Trimming cost V 7 bases and J 6 bases, with 12 bases left between them. Germline V CDR1 and CDR2: SQVTM, ANQGSEA. This CDR3 contains 11 residues. Here the CDR3 reads CSGGNDAEAFF. The CDR3, as DNA: TGCAGCGGAGGGAACGACGCTGAAGCTTTCTTT.

This clone was counted a single time. V and J are TRBV7-2 and TRBJ1-1; no reliable D call. The CDR3 sequence is 14 residues long. The germline V and J ends were trimmed by 0 bases and 0 bases, with 5 bases remaining between them. Germline values: CDR1 SGHTA, CDR2 FQGNSA. The CDR3 sequence is CASSLARVNTEAFF. In nucleotides, the CDR3 is TGTGCCAGCAGCTTAGCACGGGTGAACACTGAAGCTTTCTTT.

This chain connects TRBV27 to TRBJ1-1, with a possible D match to TRBD1 (5 bases). Trimming pared 2 bases from V and 3 bases from J, leaving 7 bases between. The V gene's germline CDR1 is MNHEY and CDR2 SMNVEV (reference sequence). The CDR3 sequence is 13 residues long. CDR3 sequence reads: CASSLGGDTEAFF. CDR3 bases: TGTGCCAGCAGTTTAGGGGGGGACACTGAAGCTTTCTTT.

The chain combines TRBV7-2 with TRBJ2-2; 12 nucleotides line up with TRBD2. CDR3 length equals 16 residues. The germline gives CDR1 SGHTA, CDR2 FQGNSA. V shed 3 bases, J shed 6 bases, and the junction held 5 bases outside the gene matches. CDR3 residues: CASSLAASGRAGELFF. DNA of the CDR3: TGTGCCAGCAGCTTGGCAGCTAGCGGGAGGGCCGGGGAGCTGTTTTTT.

This clone was found once. The rearrangement uses TRBV27 and TRBJ2-7, with TRBD2 matching 7 bases. V was pared by 6 bases and J by 4 bases, with 9 bases of the junction left unmatched. CDR1 and CDR2 from the germline V gene are MNHEY and SMNVEV (reference sequence). This CDR3 is 14 amino acids long. CDR3 sequence: CASRSWGGGYEQYF. In nucleotides, the CDR3 is TGTGCCAGCAGGTCCTGGGGGGGAGGATACGAGCAGTACTTC.

The rearrangement joins TRBV15 to TRBJ2-3; TRBD1 matches 7 bases. CDR3 size: 17 residues. V lost 1 base to trimming and J lost 1 base; unmatched junction nucleotides: 8. CDR1 is LNHNV, CDR2 YYDKDF, per germline (reference sequence). The CDR3: CATSRGGQILGTDTQYF. DNA of the CDR3: TGTGCCACCAGCAGAGGGGGACAGATATTGGGCACAGATACGCAGTATTTT.

The chain carries TRBV5-4 and TRBJ1-2; 7 bases match TRBD1. In germline, CDR1 is SGHNT, CDR2 YYREEE (reference sequence). J was trimmed by 0 bases and V by 3 bases; bases with no gene match: 8. The CDR3 has 16 residues. Written as DNA, the CDR3 is TGTGCCAGCAGCTCGAATCAGGGGGTCCCTAACTATGGCTACACCTTC. It yields the protein CASSSNQGVPNYGYTF.

V gene TRBV7-6 combines with J gene TRBJ2-7; D possibly corresponds to TRBD2 (6 bases). Looked up from germline, CDR1 is SGHVS and CDR2 is FNYEAQ. This CDR3 spans 14 amino acids. Trimming cost V 6 bases and J 2 bases, with 14 bases left between them. The CDR3 region is CASSPTRTTYEQYF. The CDR3 nucleotides read TGTGCCAGCAGTCCGACTAGGACTACCTACGAGCAGTACTTC.

The chain uses TRBV5-4 and TRBJ2-5, with 14 bases aligning to TRBD2. The CDR3 is 19 amino acids. Germline assignment: CDR1 SGHNT and CDR2 YYREEE (reference sequence). The J segment lost 0 bases and the V segment lost 4 bases, leaving 11 bases of the junction unmatched. CDR3 bases: TGTGCCAGCAGCCCCGGACTAGCGGGGGGTAAAAAGTACCAAGAGACCCAGTACTTC. Translation gives CASSPGLAGGKKYQETQYF.

The V and J genes are TRBV9 and TRBJ1-1; 7 bases line up with TRBD1. The CDR3 has 17 residues. The junction had 15 bases not matched to a gene; V was cut back by 0 bases and J by 7 bases. The germline CDR1 and CDR2 sequences are SGDLS and YYNGEE. CDR3 region: CASSVGIRGQLVGEAFF. CDR3 DNA: TGTGCCAGCAGCGTAGGAATTCGGGGACAGCTGGTGGGTGAAGCTTTCTTT.

The J gene is TRBJ1-5, the V gene TRBV5-8; 12 bases map to TRBD1. Germline CDR1 reads SGHTS; CDR2 reads YDEGEE. This CDR3 comprises 19 residues. V shed 4 bases and J 9 bases; nucleotides not matched to a gene: 20. The CDR3 DNA sequence: TGTGCCAGCAGCGCATATGGGGGACAGGGGGCGAGATTGATAGGGCCCCAGCATTTT. This codes for CASSAYGGQGARLIGPQHF.

The V gene is TRBV19, the J gene TRBJ1-5; weak D call: TRBD1 (5 bases). This CDR3 is built from 14 residues. Germline V gives CDR1 LNHDA, CDR2 SQIVND (reference sequence). V was cut by 4 bases and J by 4 bases, with 11 bases left in between. In DNA, the CDR3 is TGTGCCAGTAGTACTCGGACACCAAATCAGCCCCAGCATTTT. It codes for CASSTRTPNQPQHF.

The chain recombines TRBV4-2 with TRBJ2-1; TRBD2 aligns across 10 bases. The CDR3 extends over 15 amino acids. CDR1 is LGHNA and CDR2 is YNFKEQ in the germline V gene. J was trimmed by 8 bases and V by 3 bases; bases with no gene match: 7. Here the CDR3 reads CASSQRTSGSHEQFF. The CDR3 DNA sequence: TGTGCCAGCAGCCAGAGGACTAGCGGATCCCATGAGCAGTTCTTC.

About this clone: The junction departs from germline at one end; a sequencing error may be responsible. The chain links TRBV11-2 to TRBJ2-7; 11 nucleotides match TRBD1. CDR1 SGHAT and CDR2 FQNNGV come from the germline V gene. The CDR3 contains 11 residues. The CDR3 nucleotides are TGTGCCAGCAGCGCCCCCGGGACAGGGGGCTTC. Translation: CASSAPGTGGF.

This clone was seen a few times. The chain joins TRBV5-6 to TRBJ1-4; D may be TRBD1 (5 bases). Deletions cut 0 bases from V and 5 bases from J, with 14 bases between. The CDR3 totals 16 residues. CDR1 is SGHDT, CDR2 YYEEEE, per germline. Written as DNA, the CDR3 is TGTGCCAGCAGCTTGGTACTCGGGGGGAACAATGAAAAACTGTTTTTT. Translation gives CASSLVLGGNNEKLFF.

The V gene is TRBV28, the J gene TRBJ2-3; D might be TRBD2 (6 bases). The CDR3 is 18 residues long. Germline CDR1 and CDR2: MDHEN and SYDVKM. V lost 4 bases and J lost 0, with 20 bases in between. Here the CDR3 DNA reads TGTGCCAGCAGTTCTACATGGGCGGGGCGGGGTAGCACAGATACGCAGTATTTT. Translation: CASSSTWAGRGSTDTQYF.

In its sample, this clone was seen once. In DNA, the CDR3 is TGCAGCGTTGCGACAGCGAGCTACGAGCAGTACTTC. Translation: CSVATASYEQYF. J is TRBJ2-7 and V is TRBV29-1; D perhaps matches TRBD1 (5 bases). The CDR3 sequence is 12 residues long. V gave up 4 bases and J gave up 3 bases, with 10 bases separating them. Per the germline V gene, CDR1 is SQVTM and CDR2 is ANQGSEA.

V and J are TRBV7-2 and TRBJ2-4; unclear D gene. The germline V and J ends were trimmed by 7 bases and 4 bases, with 20 bases remaining between them. In germline, CDR1 is SGHTA, CDR2 FQGNSA. The CDR3 loop spans 16 amino acids. The CDR3 region has the DNA TGTGCCAGCACCGCTGGCGGTTTGAGAAGTAAAAACATTCAGTACTTC. It is translated as CASTAGGLRSKNIQYF.

V is TRBV10-2 and J is TRBJ1-6; 10 bases are a match to TRBD1. Germline V gene lookup returns CDR1 WSHSY and CDR2 SAAADI. Trimming took 11 bases from V and 9 from J; bases not matched to a gene: 10. The CDR3 sequence is 14 residues long. For the CDR3, the DNA is TGCGCCTCCAAAGAAAGGGACAGGGGTTCACCCCTCCACTTT. It yields the protein CASKERDRGSPLHF.

There are a few counts of this clone. The gene calls are TRBV27 and TRBJ2-2, with 9 bases identical to TRBD2. Trimming removed 3 bases from V and 0 bases from J; junction bases left unmatched: 5. The CDR3 spans 17 residues. CDR1 and CDR2 from the germline V gene are MNHEY and SMNVEV (reference sequence). The DNA for the CDR3 is TGTGCCAGCAGTTTCGGGGCGGGGGGGACGAACACCGGGGAGCTGTTTTTT. Encoded protein: CASSFGAGGTNTGELFF.

This CDR3 is CASSIDSPDYEQYF. CDR3 bases: TGTGCCAGTAGTATAGATTCCCCAGACTACGAGCAGTACTTC. The chain combines TRBV19 with TRBJ2-7, with D hard to call. Germline-derived CDR1 and CDR2 are LNHDA and SQIVND (reference sequence). This CDR3 region has 14 residues. Trimming took 0 bases from V and 3 from J, leaving 9 bases between them.

J is TRBJ2-3 and V is TRBV15; D may be TRBD1 (6 bases). CDR1 is LNHNV and CDR2 is YYDKDF in the germline V gene (reference sequence). V was shortened by 5 bases and J by 5 bases, with 23 bases between the two germline ends. This CDR3 spans 17 amino acids. CDR3 DNA sequence: TGTGCCACCAGCCGTCACCACGGTCGAAGAGGGGGAGATACGCAGTATTTT. It yields the protein CATSRHHGRRGGDTQYF.

The chain is built from TRBV7-9 and TRBJ2-7, with 8 bases that match TRBD2. V lost 1 base, J lost 5 bases, and 7 bases stayed unmatched. CDR1 is SEHNR, CDR2 FQNEAQ, per germline (reference sequence). The CDR3 contains 15 residues. CDR3 protein: CASSLGPAGEDEQYF. The CDR3 DNA reads TGTGCCAGCAGCTTAGGCCCAGCGGGAGAAGACGAGCAGTACTTC.

The CDR3 nucleotides read TGTGCCAGCAGCGGGGGGGAAGGGTCTAATGAAAAACTGTTTTTT. Its protein is CASSGGEGSNEKLFF. This chain links TRBV5-6 with TRBJ1-4, with D maybe TRBD1 (5 bases). V lost 4 bases to trimming and J lost 3 bases, with 13 bases between them. Per the germline V gene, CDR1 is SGHDT and CDR2 is YYEEEE. The CDR3 totals 15 residues.

This clone has a handful of counts. The J gene is TRBJ2-5, the V gene TRBV4-2; TRBD2 is a possible D gene (5 bases). The CDR3 consists of 21 residues. The V end was cut by 1 base, the J end by 5 bases, with 32 bases between. Germline values: CDR1 LGHNA, CDR2 YNFKEQ. The CDR3 bases are TGTGCCAGCAGCCAAGCCGTCATCGACCGAACTTATACTAGAAGCGAGGAGACCCAGTACTTC. Its translation is CASSQAVIDRTYTRSEETQYF.